Below, 20 T cell receptor beta chains from the same sample are listed, as sequenced in a study of blood T cell repertoires in COVID-19. Clones were sequenced by immunoSEQ multiplex PCR, and TCRdb holds only the in-frame ones, with some missing. This sample has some 120,000 clones, with more than 70% found just once. The specimen sequenced was peripheral blood. The origin of the receptors is a human donor in a cohort sampled during active COVID-19.

The chain's CDR3 is CASRQGAIDYGYTF. The CDR3 DNA reads as TGTGCCAGCAGACAGGGGGCAATCGACTATGGCTACACCTTC. V and J are TRBV5-4 and TRBJ1-2; 9 bases align to TRBD1. With V trimmed by 5 bases and J by 3 bases, 5 bases remained unmatched. Germline CDR1 and CDR2: SGHNT and YYREEE (reference sequence). The CDR3 sequence is 14 residues long.

This clone came up a few times. Sequence at one end of the junction differs from germline and may be a read error. V gene TRBV5-8 combines with J gene TRBJ2-7; D may be TRBD1 (5 bases). CDR3 length: 11 residues. Germline CDR1 is SGHTS and CDR2 is YDEGEE. CDR3 nucleotide sequence: TGTGCCAGCAGCTTGGTGGACAAAGTAAACTTC. This encodes CASSLVDKVNF.

The chain combines TRBV6-2 or TRBV6-3 with TRBJ2-7; D is possibly TRBD2 (5 bases). Per the germline V gene, CDR1 is MNHEY and CDR2 is SVGEGT. Trimming took off 6 bases at V and 2 bases at J, with 17 bases between the two ends. The CDR3 loop spans 15 amino acids. The CDR3 loop is CASRPLAGITYEQYF. In DNA form, the CDR3 reads TGTGCCAGCAGACCTCTAGCTGGGATTACCTACGAGCAGTACTTC.

The chain is built from TRBV7-3 and TRBJ2-1; 10 bases line up with TRBD2. The CDR3 has 14 amino acids. Germline loops: CDR1 SGHTA, CDR2 FQGTGA. V shed 3 bases, J shed 6 bases, and the junction held 2 bases outside the gene matches. DNA for the CDR3: TGTGCCAGCAGCTTGTCTAGCGGGAGCAATGAGCAGTTCTTC. This gives the protein CASSLSSGSNEQFF.

V usage is TRBV29-1 and J usage is TRBJ1-2; 7 nucleotides match TRBD1. Trimming removed 6 bases from V and 14 bases from J; junction bases left unmatched: 12. Per the germline V gene, CDR1 is SQVTM and CDR2 is ANQGSEA. The CDR3 totals 11 residues. The DNA of the CDR3 is TGCAGCGTCCTGCTTTACAGGGGTGAAACCTTC. This codes for CSVLLYRGETF.

The rearrangement joins TRBV4-1 to TRBJ2-1; 7 bases match TRBD2. Per the germline V gene, CDR1 is MGHRA and CDR2 is YSYEKL. The CDR3 consists of 15 residues. The V and J ends lost 4 bases and 5 bases, in that order; junction bases with no gene match: 8. The CDR3 here is CASSPQSGVNNEQFF. As DNA, the CDR3 is TGCGCCAGCAGCCCGCAGAGCGGGGTTAACAATGAGCAGTTCTTC.

V gene TRBV6-6 combines with J gene TRBJ2-7; 10 bases match TRBD1. With V trimmed by 8 bases and J by 1 base, 11 bases remained unmatched. The germline gives CDR1 MNHNY, CDR2 SVGAGI (reference sequence). The CDR3 is 16 amino acids. The CDR3, as DNA: TGTGCCAGCGCAAAAGGGGACAGGGGCTTATCCTACGAGCAGTACTTC. Translation gives CASAKGDRGLSYEQYF.

DNA for the CDR3: TGTGCCAGCTCAAGAGACAGGGCGGGGAACACTGAAGCTTTCTTT. Its protein is CASSRDRAGNTEAFF. The chain has TRBV18 and TRBJ1-1; 7 bases match TRBD1. V dropped 5 bases and J dropped 1; count of bases not matched to a gene: 7. The CDR3 extends over 15 amino acids. Germline-derived CDR1 and CDR2 are KGHSH and LQKENI.

The V and J genes are TRBV3-1 (or the pseudogene TRBV3-2) and TRBJ2-7, with D possibly being TRBD2 (6 bases). The CDR3 extends over 13 amino acids. The V and J ends lost 1 base and 6 bases respectively, with 10 bases between them. Germline V gene lookup returns CDR1 LGHDT and CDR2 YNNKEL (reference sequence). For the CDR3, the DNA is TGTGCCAGCAGCCAAGCCGGGAGAGGCGAGCAGTACTTC. It is translated as CASSQAGRGEQYF.

This chain connects TRBV5-1 to TRBJ2-2; 14 positions agree with TRBD2. The V gene's germline CDR1 is SGHRS and CDR2 YFSETQ. The CDR3 has 16 amino acids. Trimming removed 3 bases from V and 8 bases from J; junction bases left unmatched: 6. Written as DNA, the CDR3 is TGCGCCAGCAGCTCACAGGGACTAGCGGGAGAAGGGGAGCTGTTTTTT. Translating it yields CASSSQGLAGEGELFF.

This rearrangement joins TRBV18 to TRBJ2-7; D uncertain. CDR1 and CDR2 from the germline V gene are KGHSH and LQKENI. CDR3 length: 13 residues. The V end lost 3 bases, the J end lost 3 bases, and 9 bases lay between the germline ends. The DNA for the CDR3 is TGTGCCAGCTCACCGTCGCAGTACTACGAGCAGTACTTC. It yields the protein CASSPSQYYEQYF.

This chain uses TRBV3-1 (or the pseudogene TRBV3-2) with TRBJ2-3; 7 positions match TRBD2. Germline V lookup: CDR1 LGHDT, CDR2 YNNKEL (reference sequence). The junction had 15 bases not matched to a gene; V was cut back by 1 base and J by 11 bases. The CDR3 spans 16 residues. As DNA, the CDR3 is TGTGCCAGCAGCCAAGGCGGCAGCGGGACTTCCAGCTTGCAGTATTTT. Protein: CASSQGGSGTSSLQYF.

The rearrangement uses TRBV14 and TRBJ1-4; TRBD1 is a possible D gene (5 bases). Trimming stripped 3 bases from V and 1 base from J, with 9 bases between. The CDR3 has 15 residues. Germline V gene data show CDR1 as SGHDN and CDR2 as FVKESK. The CDR3 DNA follows: TGTGCCAGCAGCCACTTGACAGTAACTAATGAAAAACTGTTTTTT. Translated: CASSHLTVTNEKLFF.

This clone was seen a single time. The chain carries TRBV30 and TRBJ1-4, with TRBD1 matching 8 bases. The trim removed 4 bases at V and 6 bases at J, leaving 16 bases unmatched. The germline V gene has CDR1 GTSNPN and CDR2 SVGIG (reference sequence). The CDR3 consists of 17 residues. CDR3 in amino acids: CAWTPRDRLWKDEKLFF. In DNA form, the CDR3 reads TGTGCCTGGACCCCCCGGGACAGGTTGTGGAAGGATGAAAAACTGTTTTTT.

The chain couples TRBV2 to TRBJ1-5; D gene unclear. Germline V gene sequence: CDR1 SNHLY, CDR2 FYNNEI. This CDR3 contains 14 residues. The V end lost 2 bases, the J end lost 0 bases, and 5 bases lay between the germline ends. The chain's CDR3 is CASSEIYSNQPQHF. The CDR3 nucleotides read TGTGCCAGCAGTGAAATATATAGCAATCAGCCCCAGCATTTT.

The CDR3, as DNA: TGTGCCAGCAGCCCAGAATCCGACAGGGGAGCTTTCTTT. As protein: CASSPESDRGAFF. The chain couples TRBV11-1 to TRBJ1-1; 8 nucleotides align to TRBD1. This CDR3 comprises 13 residues. V shed 5 bases, J shed 10 bases, and the junction held 9 bases outside the gene matches. Germline assignment: CDR1 SGHAT and CDR2 FQDESV (reference sequence).

This chain links TRBV10-2 with TRBJ1-5; TRBD1 is a possible D gene (5 bases). Germline CDR1 reads WSHSY; CDR2 reads SAAADI. The CDR3 spans 19 residues. The ends were cut back, 2 bases at V and 0 bases at J, with 20 bases in the middle. The CDR3 loop is CASSEIRGTTIYSNQPQHF. CDR3 DNA sequence: TGCGCCAGCAGTGAGATTCGGGGGACGACGATTTATAGCAATCAGCCCCAGCATTTT.

This clone was observed a handful of times. V usage is TRBV27 and J usage is TRBJ1-1; 9 nucleotides align to TRBD1. V shed 10 bases, J shed 5 bases, and the junction held 11 bases outside the gene matches. Germline CDR1 MNHEY, CDR2 SMNVEV (reference sequence). CDR3 length: 14 amino acids. The CDR3 protein is CATTTGGLRTEAFF. CDR3 nucleotides: TGTGCCACCACGACAGGGGGGTTAAGGACTGAAGCTTTCTTT.

V and J are TRBV2 and TRBJ1-5; TRBD1 matches at 10 bases. With V trimmed by 6 bases and J by 0 bases, 8 bases remained unmatched. CDR3 length equals 17 residues. In germline, CDR1 is SNHLY, CDR2 FYNNEI. The CDR3 nucleotides read TGTGCCAGCAGGGACAGGGGGAACTTCTATAGCAATCAGCCCCAGCATTTT. It codes for CASRDRGNFYSNQPQHF.

The chain recombines TRBV6-5 with TRBJ2-7, with 8 bases identical to TRBD2. The germline gives CDR1 MNHEY, CDR2 SVGAGI. This CDR3 spans 15 amino acids. V was pared by 7 bases and J by 2 bases, with 10 bases of the junction left unmatched. The CDR3 is CASKSSGSPTYEQYF. The CDR3 DNA follows: TGTGCCAGCAAGAGCAGCGGGAGTCCTACCTACGAGCAGTACTTC.